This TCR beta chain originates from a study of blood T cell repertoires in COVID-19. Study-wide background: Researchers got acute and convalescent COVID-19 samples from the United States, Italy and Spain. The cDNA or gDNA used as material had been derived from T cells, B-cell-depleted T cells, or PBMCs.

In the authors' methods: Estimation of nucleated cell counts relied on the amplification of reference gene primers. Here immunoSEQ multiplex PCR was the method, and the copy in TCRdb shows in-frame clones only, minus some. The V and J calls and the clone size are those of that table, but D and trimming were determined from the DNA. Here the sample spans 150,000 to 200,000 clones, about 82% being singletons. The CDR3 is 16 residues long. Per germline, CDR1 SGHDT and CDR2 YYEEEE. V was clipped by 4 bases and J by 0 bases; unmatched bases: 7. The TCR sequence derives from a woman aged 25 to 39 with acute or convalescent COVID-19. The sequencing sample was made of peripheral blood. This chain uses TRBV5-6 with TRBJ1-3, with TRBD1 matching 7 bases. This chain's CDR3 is CASSVRQGRSGNTIYF. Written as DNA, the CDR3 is TGTGCCAGCAGCGTGAGACAGGGCCGCTCTGGAAACACCATATATTTT.